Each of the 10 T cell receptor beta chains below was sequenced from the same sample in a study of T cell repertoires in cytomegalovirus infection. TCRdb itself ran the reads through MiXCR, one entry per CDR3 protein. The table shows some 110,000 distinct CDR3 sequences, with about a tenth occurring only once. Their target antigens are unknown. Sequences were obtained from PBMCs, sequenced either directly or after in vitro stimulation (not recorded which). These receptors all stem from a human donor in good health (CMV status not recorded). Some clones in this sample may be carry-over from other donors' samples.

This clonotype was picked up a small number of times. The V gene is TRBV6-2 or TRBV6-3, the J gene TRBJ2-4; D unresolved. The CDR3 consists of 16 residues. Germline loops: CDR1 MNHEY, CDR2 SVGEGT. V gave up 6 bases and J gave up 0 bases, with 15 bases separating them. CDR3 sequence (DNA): TGTGCCAGCAGCCTGAGCATCCTATTAGCCAAAAACATTCAGTACTTC. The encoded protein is CASSLSILLAKNIQYF.

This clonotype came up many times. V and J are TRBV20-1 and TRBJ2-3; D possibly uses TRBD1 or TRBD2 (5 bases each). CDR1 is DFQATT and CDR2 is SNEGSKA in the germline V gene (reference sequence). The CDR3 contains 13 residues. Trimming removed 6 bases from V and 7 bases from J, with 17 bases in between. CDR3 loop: CSATARGGYTQYF. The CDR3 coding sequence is TGCAGTGCCACAGCCCGTGGGGGTTATACGCAGTATTTT.

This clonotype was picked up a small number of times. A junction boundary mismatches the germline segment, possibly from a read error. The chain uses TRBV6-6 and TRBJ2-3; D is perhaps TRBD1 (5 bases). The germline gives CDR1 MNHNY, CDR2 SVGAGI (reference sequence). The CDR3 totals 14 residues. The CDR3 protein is CASSDSTATDTQYF. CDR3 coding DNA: TGTGCCAGCAGTGACTCGACAGCCACAGATACGCAGTATTTT.

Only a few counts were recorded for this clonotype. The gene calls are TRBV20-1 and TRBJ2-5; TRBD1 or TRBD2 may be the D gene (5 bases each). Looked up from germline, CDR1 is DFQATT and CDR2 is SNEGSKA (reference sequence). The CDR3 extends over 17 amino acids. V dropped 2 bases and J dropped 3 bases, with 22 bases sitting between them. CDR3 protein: CSARFRGPTRAKETQYF. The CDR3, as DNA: TGCAGTGCTAGATTTAGGGGTCCGACGAGGGCCAAAGAGACCCAGTACTTC.

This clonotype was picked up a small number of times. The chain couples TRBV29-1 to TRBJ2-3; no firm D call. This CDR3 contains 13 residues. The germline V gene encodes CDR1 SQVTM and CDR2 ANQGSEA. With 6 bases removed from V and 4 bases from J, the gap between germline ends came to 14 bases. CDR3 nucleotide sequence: TGCAGCGTCGCCCCCGTTTCGGCAGATACGCAGTATTTT. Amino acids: CSVAPVSADTQYF.

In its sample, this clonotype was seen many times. The CDR3 DNA reads as TGTGCCAGCAGCCGCCCGGGAGGGCCCTCCAATGAGCAGTTCTTC. Translated: CASSRPGGPSNEQFF. V gene TRBV7-2 combines with J gene TRBJ2-1; 8 bases are a match to TRBD2. CDR1 is SGHTA, CDR2 FQGNSA, per germline. The V gene end was trimmed by 5 bases and the J gene end by 6 bases; junction bases not matched to a gene: 9. CDR3 size: 15 residues.

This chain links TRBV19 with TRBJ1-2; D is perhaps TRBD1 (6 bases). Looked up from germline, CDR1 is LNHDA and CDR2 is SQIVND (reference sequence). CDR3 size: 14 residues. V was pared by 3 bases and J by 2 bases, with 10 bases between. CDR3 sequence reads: CASSMNGQNYGYTF. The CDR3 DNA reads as TGTGCCAGTAGTATGAATGGACAGAACTATGGCTACACCTTC.

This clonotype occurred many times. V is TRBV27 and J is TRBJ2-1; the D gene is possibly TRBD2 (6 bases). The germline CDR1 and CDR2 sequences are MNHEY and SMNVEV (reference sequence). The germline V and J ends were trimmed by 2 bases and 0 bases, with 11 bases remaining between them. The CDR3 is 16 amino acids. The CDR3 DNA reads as TGTGCCAGCAGTTTACAGCTAGCGCGCTCCTACAATGAGCAGTTCTTC. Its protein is CASSLQLARSYNEQFF.

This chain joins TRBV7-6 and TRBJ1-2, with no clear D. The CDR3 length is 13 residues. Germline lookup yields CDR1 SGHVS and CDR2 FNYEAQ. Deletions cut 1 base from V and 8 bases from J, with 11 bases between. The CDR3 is CASSLDYAGGYTF. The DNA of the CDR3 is TGTGCCAGCAGCTTAGATTATGCTGGAGGCTACACCTTC.

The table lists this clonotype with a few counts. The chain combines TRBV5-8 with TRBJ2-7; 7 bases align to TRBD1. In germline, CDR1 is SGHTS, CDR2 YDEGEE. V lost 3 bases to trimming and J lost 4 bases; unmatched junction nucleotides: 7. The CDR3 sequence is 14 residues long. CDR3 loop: CASSSPGGGYEQYV. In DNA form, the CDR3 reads TGTGCCAGCAGCTCCCCAGGGGGTGGTTACGAGCAGTACGTC.